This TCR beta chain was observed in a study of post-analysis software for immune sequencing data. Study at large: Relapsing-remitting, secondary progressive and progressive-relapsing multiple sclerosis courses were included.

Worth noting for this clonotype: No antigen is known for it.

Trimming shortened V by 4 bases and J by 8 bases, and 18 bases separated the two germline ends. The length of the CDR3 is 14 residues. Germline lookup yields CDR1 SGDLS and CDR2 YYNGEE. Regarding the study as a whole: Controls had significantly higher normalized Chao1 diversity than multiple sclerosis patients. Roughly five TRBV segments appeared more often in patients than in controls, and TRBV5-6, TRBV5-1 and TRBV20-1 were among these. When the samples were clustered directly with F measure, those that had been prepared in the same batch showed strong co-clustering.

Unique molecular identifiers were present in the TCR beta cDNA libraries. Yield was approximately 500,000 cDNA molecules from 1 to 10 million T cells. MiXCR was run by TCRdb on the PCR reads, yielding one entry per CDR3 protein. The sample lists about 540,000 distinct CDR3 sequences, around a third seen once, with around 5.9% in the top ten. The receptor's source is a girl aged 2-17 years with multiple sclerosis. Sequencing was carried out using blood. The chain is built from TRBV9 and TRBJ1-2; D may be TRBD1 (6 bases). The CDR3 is CASSPGEGLKGYTF. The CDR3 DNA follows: TGTGCCAGCAGCCCAGGGGAGGGGCTGAAGGGCTACACCTTC.